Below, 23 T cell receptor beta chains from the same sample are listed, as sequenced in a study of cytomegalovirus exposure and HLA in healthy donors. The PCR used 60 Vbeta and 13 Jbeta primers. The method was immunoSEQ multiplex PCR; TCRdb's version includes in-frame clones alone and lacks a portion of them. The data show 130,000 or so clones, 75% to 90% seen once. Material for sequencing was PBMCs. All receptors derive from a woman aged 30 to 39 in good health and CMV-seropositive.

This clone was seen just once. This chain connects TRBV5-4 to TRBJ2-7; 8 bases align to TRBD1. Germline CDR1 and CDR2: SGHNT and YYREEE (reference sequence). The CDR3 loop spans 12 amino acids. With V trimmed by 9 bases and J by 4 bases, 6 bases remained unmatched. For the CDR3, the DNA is TGTGCCACCCGACAGGGGCCGTACGAGCAGTACTTC. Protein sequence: CATRQGPYEQYF.

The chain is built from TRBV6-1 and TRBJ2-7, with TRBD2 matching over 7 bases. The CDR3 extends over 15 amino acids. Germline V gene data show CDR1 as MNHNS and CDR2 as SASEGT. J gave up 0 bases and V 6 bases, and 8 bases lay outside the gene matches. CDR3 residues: CASRAGRSSSYEQYF. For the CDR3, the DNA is TGTGCCAGCAGAGCGGGACGGTCGAGCTCCTACGAGCAGTACTTC.

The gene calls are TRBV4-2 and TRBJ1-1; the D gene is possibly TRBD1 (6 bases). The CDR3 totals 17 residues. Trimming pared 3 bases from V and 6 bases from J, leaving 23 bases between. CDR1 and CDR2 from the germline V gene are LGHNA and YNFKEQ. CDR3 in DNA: TGTGCCAGCAGCCAGGGGGCAGGTAGGACGTCGGACGCTGAAGCTTTCTTT. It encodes CASSQGAGRTSDAEAFF.

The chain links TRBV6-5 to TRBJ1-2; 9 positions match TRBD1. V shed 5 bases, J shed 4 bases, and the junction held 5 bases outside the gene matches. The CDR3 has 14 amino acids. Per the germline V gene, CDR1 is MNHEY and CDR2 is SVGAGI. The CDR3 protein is CASSGQGWSYGYTF. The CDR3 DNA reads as TGTGCCAGCAGTGGACAGGGGTGGAGCTATGGCTACACCTTC.

DNA of the CDR3: TGTGCCAGCAGTCCACCGACAGTCTTTAATGAAAAACTGTTTTTT. It translates to CASSPPTVFNEKLFF. This sequence joins TRBV28 and TRBJ1-4; D might be TRBD1 (5 bases). The germline V gene encodes CDR1 MDHEN and CDR2 SYDVKM. V lost 5 bases and J 4 bases, leaving 14 bases between the germline ends. The CDR3 sequence is 15 residues long. The full variable domain, in which reference TRBV28 and TRBJ1-4 provide the parts outside the CDR3, is DVKVTQSSRYLVKRTGEKVFLECVQDMDHENMFWYRQDPGLGLRLIYFSYDVKMKEKGDIPEGYSVSREKKERFSLILESASTNQTSMYLCASSPPTVFNEKLFFGSGTQLSVL.

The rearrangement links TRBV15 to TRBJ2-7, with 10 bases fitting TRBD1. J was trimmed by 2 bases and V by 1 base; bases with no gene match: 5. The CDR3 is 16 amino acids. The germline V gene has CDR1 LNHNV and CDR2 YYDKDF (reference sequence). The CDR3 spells CATSRGLGTGAYEQYF. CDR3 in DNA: TGTGCCACCAGCAGAGGGCTCGGGACAGGGGCCTACGAGCAGTACTTC.

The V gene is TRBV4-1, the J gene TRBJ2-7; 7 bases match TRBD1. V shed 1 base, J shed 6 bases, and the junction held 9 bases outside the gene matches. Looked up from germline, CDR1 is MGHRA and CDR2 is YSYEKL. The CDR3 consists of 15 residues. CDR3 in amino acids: CASSQVTGEISEQYF. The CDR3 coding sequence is TGCGCCAGCAGCCAAGTTACAGGGGAGATCTCCGAGCAGTACTTC.

CDR3 sequence: CASSPSGDQPQHF. CDR3 coding DNA: TGTGCCAGCAGCCCCTCGGGGGATCAGCCCCAGCATTTT. The rearrangement links TRBV4-2 to TRBJ1-5, with D possibly being TRBD1 (5 bases). V lost 4 bases and J lost 5, with 9 bases in between. CDR3 size: 13 residues. The germline V gene encodes CDR1 LGHNA and CDR2 YNFKEQ.

The CDR3: CASSLQGSQFF. The CDR3 coding sequence is TGCGCCAGCAGCCTGCAGGGGTCGCAGTTCTTC. The J gene is TRBJ2-1, the V gene TRBV5-1; D possibly corresponds to TRBD1 (6 bases). Germline-derived CDR1 and CDR2 are SGHRS and YFSETQ. V was clipped by 4 bases and J by 12 bases, with 11 bases between them. The CDR3 totals 11 residues.

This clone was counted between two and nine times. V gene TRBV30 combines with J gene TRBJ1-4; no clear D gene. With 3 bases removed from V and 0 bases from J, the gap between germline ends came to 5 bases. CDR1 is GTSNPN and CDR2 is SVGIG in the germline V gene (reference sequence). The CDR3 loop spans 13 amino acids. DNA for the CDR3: TGTGCCTGGAGCGGTCCAACTAATGAAAAACTGTTTTTT. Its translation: CAWSGPTNEKLFF.

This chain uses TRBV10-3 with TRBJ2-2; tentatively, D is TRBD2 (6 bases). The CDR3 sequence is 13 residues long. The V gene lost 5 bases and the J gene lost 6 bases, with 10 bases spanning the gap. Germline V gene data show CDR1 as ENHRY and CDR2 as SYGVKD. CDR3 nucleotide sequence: TGTGCCATCAGTCTTAGCGGAGCCGGGGAGCTGTTTTTT. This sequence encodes CAISLSGAGELFF.

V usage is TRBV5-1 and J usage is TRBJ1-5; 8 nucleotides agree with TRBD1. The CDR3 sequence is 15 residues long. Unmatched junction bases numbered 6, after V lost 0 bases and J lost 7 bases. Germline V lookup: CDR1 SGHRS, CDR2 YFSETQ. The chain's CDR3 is CASSLETGVGQPQHF. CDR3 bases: TGCGCCAGCAGCTTGGAGACAGGGGTAGGACAGCCCCAGCATTTT.

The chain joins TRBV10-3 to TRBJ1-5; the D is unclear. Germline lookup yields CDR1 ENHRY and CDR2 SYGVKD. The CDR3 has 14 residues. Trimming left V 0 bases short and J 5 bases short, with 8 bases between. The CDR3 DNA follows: TGTGCCATCAGTGAGTCCCCCCGGGATCAGCCCCAGCATTTT. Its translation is CAISESPRDQPQHF.

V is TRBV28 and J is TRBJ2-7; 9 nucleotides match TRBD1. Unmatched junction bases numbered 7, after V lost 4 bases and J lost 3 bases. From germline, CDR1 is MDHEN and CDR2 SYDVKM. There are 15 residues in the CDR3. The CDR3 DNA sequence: TGTGCCAGCAGTTCCACAGGGGGCGCTTACTACGAGCAGTACTTC. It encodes CASSSTGGAYYEQYF.

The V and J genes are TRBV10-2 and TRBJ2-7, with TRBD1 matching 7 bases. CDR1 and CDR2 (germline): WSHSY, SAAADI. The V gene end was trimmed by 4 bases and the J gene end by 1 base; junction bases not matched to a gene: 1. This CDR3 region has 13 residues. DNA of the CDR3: TGCGCCAGCAGTGGACAGGGATCCTACGAGCAGTACTTC. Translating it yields CASSGQGSYEQYF.

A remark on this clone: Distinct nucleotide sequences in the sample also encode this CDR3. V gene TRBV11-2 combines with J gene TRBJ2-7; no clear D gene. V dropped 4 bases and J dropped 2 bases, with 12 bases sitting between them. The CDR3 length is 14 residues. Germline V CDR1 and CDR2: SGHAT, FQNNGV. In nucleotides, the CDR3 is TGTGCCAGCAGCTCACATCCGGCGGCCTACGAGCAGTACTTC. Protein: CASSSHPAAYEQYF.

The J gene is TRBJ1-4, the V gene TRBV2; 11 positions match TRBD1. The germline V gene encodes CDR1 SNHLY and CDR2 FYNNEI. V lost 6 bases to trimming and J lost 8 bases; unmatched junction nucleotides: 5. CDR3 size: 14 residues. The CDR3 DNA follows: TGTGCCAGCAGAGGACAGGGGGCGGGGGAAAAACTGTTTTTT. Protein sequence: CASRGQGAGEKLFF.

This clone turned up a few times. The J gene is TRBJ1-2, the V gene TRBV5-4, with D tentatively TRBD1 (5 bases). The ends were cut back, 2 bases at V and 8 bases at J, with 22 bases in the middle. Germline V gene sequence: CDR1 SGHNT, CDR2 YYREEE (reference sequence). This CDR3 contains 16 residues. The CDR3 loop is CASSFFGDSGSDGYTF. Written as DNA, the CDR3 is TGTGCCAGCAGCTTCTTCGGGGACTCCGGATCTGACGGCTACACCTTC.

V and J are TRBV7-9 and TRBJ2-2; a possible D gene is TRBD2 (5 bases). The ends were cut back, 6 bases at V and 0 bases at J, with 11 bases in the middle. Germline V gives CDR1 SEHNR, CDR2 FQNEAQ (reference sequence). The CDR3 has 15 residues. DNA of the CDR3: TGTGCCAGCAGGAGAGGGCTTCCGAACACCGGGGAGCTGTTTTTT. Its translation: CASRRGLPNTGELFF. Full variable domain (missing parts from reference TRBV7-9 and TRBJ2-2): DTGVSQNPRHKITKRGQNVTFRCDPISEHNRLYWYRQTLGQGPEFLTYFQNEAQLEKSRLLSDRFSAERPKGSFSTLEIQRTEQGDSAMYLCASRRGLPNTGELFFGEGSRLTVL.

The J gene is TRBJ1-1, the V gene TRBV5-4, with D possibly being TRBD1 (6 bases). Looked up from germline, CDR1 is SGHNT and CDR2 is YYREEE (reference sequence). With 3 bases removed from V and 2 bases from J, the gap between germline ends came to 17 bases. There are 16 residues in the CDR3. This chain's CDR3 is CASSSPPGQANTEAFF. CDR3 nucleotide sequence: TGTGCCAGCAGCTCCCCCCCGGGACAAGCCAACACTGAAGCTTTCTTT.

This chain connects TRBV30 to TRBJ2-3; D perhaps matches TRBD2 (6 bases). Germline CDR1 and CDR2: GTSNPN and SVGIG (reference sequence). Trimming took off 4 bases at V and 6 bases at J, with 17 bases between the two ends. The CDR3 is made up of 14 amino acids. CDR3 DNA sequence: TGTGCCTGGACCCCTAGAGGGACTTTGGATACGCAGTATTTT. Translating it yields CAWTPRGTLDTQYF.

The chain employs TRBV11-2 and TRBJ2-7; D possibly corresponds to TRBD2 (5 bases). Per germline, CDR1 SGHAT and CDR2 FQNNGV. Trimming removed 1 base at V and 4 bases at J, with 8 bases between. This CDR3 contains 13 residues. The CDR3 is CASSLGGVYEQYF. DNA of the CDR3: TGTGCCAGCAGCTTAGGGGGAGTTTACGAGCAGTACTTC.

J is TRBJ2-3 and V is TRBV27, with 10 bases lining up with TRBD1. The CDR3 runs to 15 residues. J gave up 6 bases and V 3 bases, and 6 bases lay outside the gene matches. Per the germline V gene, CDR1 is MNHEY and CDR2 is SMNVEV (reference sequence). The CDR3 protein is CASSLLTGGEDTQYF. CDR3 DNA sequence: TGTGCCAGCAGTTTGTTGACAGGGGGCGAGGATACGCAGTATTTT.